This TCR beta chain stems from a study of blood T cell repertoires in COVID-19. The wider study: Whether acute or convalescent, the COVID-19 samples came from the United States, Italy and Spain. PBMCs, B-cell-depleted T cells, or T cells provided the cDNA or gDNA that made up the material.

This table comes from immunoSEQ multiplex PCR, and its TCRdb copy is limited to in-frame clones, with some not included. Of over 65,000 clones in the sample, 80% to 95% were seen once. V lost 9 bases to trimming and J lost 1 base; unmatched junction nucleotides: 15. The CDR3 sequence is 18 residues long. Germline-derived CDR1 and CDR2 are SNHLY and FYNNEI. The chain has TRBV2 and TRBJ1-4; 9 nucleotides agree with TRBD1. This receptor was taken from a woman over 75 with acute or convalescent COVID-19. The specimen was peripheral blood. Written as DNA, the CDR3 is TGTGCCAGTTCGCACCCCTGGACAGGGGCCGAAACTAATGAAAAACTGTTTTTT. It is translated as CASSHPWTGAETNEKLFF.